This TCR beta chain was identified during a study of cytomegalovirus exposure and HLA in healthy donors. Study-wide results and limits: Published work reported that the classifier diagnosed cytomegalovirus status with high specificity and sensitivity.

Regarding donors, all were healthy bone marrow donors. Use of 60 Vbeta and 13 Jbeta primers characterized the PCR. Method: immunoSEQ multiplex PCR; TCRdb's copy keeps in-frame clones and lacks some. Among under 300,000 clones listed, 80% to 90% were seen once. To note about this clone: What it recognizes is unknown.

Trimming shortened V by 6 bases and J by 4 bases, and 13 bases separated the two germline ends. Per germline, CDR1 MNHEY and CDR2 SVGAGI. This CDR3 is built from 14 residues. The chain links TRBV6-5 to TRBJ2-1; tentative D call: TRBD2 (6 bases). This clonotype was obtained from a woman aged 40-49 years in good health and CMV-seropositive. Source material: PBMCs. The CDR3 DNA sequence: TGTGCCAGCAGGACCCCGGGGGAGTACAATGAGCAGTTCTTC. Translated: CASRTPGEYNEQFF.